Included here is one T cell receptor beta chain sequence, with context. It lacks a known antigen. No clone much larger than this one lies a single base away; base qualities are absent. The collaborating institutions used their own protocols to collect whole blood in K2EDTA tubes. For TCRbeta analysis, collaborators shipped samples as frozen whole blood, isolated PBMCs, or DNA extracted from either of those sample types. This sample was included in a study of blood T cell repertoires in COVID-19 (dated by TCRdb to between 2020 and 2021). Looking at the study overall: Samples covering the acute and convalescent phases of COVID-19 were provided by collaborators in the United States, Italy and Spain. The prospective study material was composed of cDNA or gDNA derived from T cells, B-cell-depleted T cells, or PBMCs. Deeply sampled blood TCRbeta repertoires from subjects exposed to, actively infected with, or recovered from COVID-19 were included in the dataset. Where available, HLA class I and class II types were obtained from metadata supplied by the sample provider rather than from assay-based typing. The repertoires were released in a freely available public database intended as a resource for research on the immune response to SARS-CoV-2. A de-identified subject ID, COVID-19 status, age in years and sex were almost always included in the sample metadata. The samples were drawn from two sources: the first 160 participants of the ongoing ImmuneRACE study, and 1,000 to 1,500 subjects contributed by 6 global collaborators. General study outcomes and caveats: Clinical and demographic metadata were provided uncurated, with the amount varying by source and participant.

CDR1 is given as ENHRY and CDR2 as SYGVKD, both from the germline V gene. The cysteine opens and the phenylalanine closes a CDR3 of 15 amino acids. The retained sequence is limited to the CDR3, 45 bases, with the frame set at the first base. V ends up 3 bases short and J 4 bases short, with an unmatched junction base count of 5. The immunoSEQ Assay, a bias-controlled multiplex PCR, was used to amplify TCRbeta CDR3 regions from genomic DNA. The published analysis was carried out like this. The number of nucleated cells in each sample was estimated from the amplification of reference gene primers within the assay. To quantify the absolute abundance of each unique TCRbeta CDR3 rearrangement, sequence reads were collapsed and filtered. Productive Simpson clonality was computed per sample as the square root of Simpson's diversity index over productive rearrangements. TCRdb obtained this table from immuneACCESS and retained in-frame rearrangements with V and J assigned. These tables miss some clones; where compared with another copy, unresolved V genes account for less than half of the shortfall, and the remainder is unexplained. Clonal size and the V and J genes are those of that table, whereas D and trimming came from the DNA. The sample table contains 200,000 to 250,000 clones; only one count was recorded for 86% of them. Jointly, the top ten make up about 5.9% of the sample.

Sequencing used peripheral blood. The rearranged chain carries TRBV10-3 and TRBJ2-5; 10 bases in between match TRBD1. This TCR came from a man between 60 and 75 years old with acute or convalescent COVID-19. The CDR3 loop reads CAISDSTGGGETQYF. The DNA is TGTGCCATCAGTGACTCGACAGGGGGCGGAGAGACCCAGTACTTC.